Described below is a single T cell receptor (beta chain) sequence and its context. As handled by the study authors: From reference gene primer amplification, estimates of nucleated cell counts were derived. The table came from immunoSEQ multiplex PCR; TCRdb's copy has only in-frame clones and leaves some out. V and J calls and clone size are as listed in that table; D and trimming were resolved from the DNA. Here the sample spans roughly 150,000 clones, more than 70% being singletons. This entry belongs to a study of blood T cell repertoires in COVID-19. Germline V CDR1 and CDR2: SGHTS, YDEGEE. The V gene end was trimmed by 3 bases and the J gene end by 5 bases; junction bases not matched to a gene: 7. The CDR3 totals 15 residues.

The receptor was isolated from a man in his sixties with acute or convalescent COVID-19. This rearrangement joins TRBV5-8 to TRBJ1-4, with 7 bases fitting TRBD1. The material sequenced was peripheral blood. For the CDR3, the DNA is TGTGCCAGCAGCTCCTGGACAGGTCAAAATGAAAAACTGTTTTTT. Protein sequence: CASSSWTGQNEKLFF.